This TCR beta chain is from a study of T-cell reconstitution after alpha-beta-depleted transplantation in children. The V gene end was trimmed by 2 bases and the J gene end by 5 bases; junction bases not matched to a gene: 4. Germline V gene sequence: CDR1 LGHNA, CDR2 YSLEER. The CDR3 covers 16 residues. This clonotype was detected ten times or more. The antigen remains undetermined. Whole-study results and caveats: T-cell numbers and diversity, one year after transplant, stemmed largely from T cells that were newly produced.

The authors prepared the TCRbeta library with unique molecular identifiers. TCRdb reprocessed the PCR reads with MiXCR, giving one entry per CDR3 protein. The top ten clones hold around 2.2% of a sample with roughly 500,000 distinct CDR3 sequences, about 10% of them seen once. The starting material was PBMCs, obtained before TCRalphabeta/CD19-depleted stem cell transplant. This clonotype was obtained from a child aged 2-15 years with inherited bone marrow failure, due to receive a stem cell transplant. The chain joins TRBV4-3 to TRBJ2-1; TRBD2 agrees at 12 bases. The CDR3 loop is CASSQLLAGGDNEQFF. The CDR3, as DNA: TGCGCCAGCAGCCAACTACTAGCGGGAGGAGACAATGAGCAGTTCTTC.